Below, 9 T cell receptor beta chains from the same sample are listed, as sequenced in a study of cytomegalovirus exposure and HLA in healthy donors. Amplification used 60 Vbeta primers and 13 Jbeta primers. Libraries were prepared by immunoSEQ multiplex PCR; TCRdb keeps only in-frame clonotypes and omits some of them. The sample consists of 100,000 to 150,000 clones, approximately 81% of them appearing once. Input material: PBMCs. The receptors come from a male donor in good health and CMV-seronegative.

V gene TRBV7-8 combines with J gene TRBJ2-6, with no clear D. V dropped 1 base and J dropped 0 bases, with 4 bases sitting between them. The CDR3 is made up of 15 amino acids. The V gene's germline CDR1 is SGHVS and CDR2 FQNEAQ. The chain's CDR3 is CASSLGSSGANVLTF. The CDR3 DNA is TGTGCCAGCAGCTTAGGGAGCTCTGGGGCCAACGTCCTGACTTTC.

The CDR3 loop reads CASSHQRDRGPPYNEQFF. The CDR3, as DNA: TGTGCCAGCAGTCACCAAAGGGACAGGGGGCCGCCCTACAATGAGCAGTTCTTC. The chain joins TRBV28 to TRBJ2-1, with 12 bases identical to TRBD1. V was clipped by 5 bases and J by 2 bases; unmatched bases: 10. CDR1 is MDHEN, CDR2 SYDVKM, per germline. The CDR3 has 18 amino acids.

This clone was counted between two and nine times. This chain connects TRBV4-2 to TRBJ1-6; TRBD1 matches at 11 bases. This CDR3 has 17 residues. J lost 6 bases, V lost 4 bases, and 8 bases had no gene match. In germline, CDR1 is LGHNA, CDR2 YNFKEQ. The DNA for the CDR3 is TGTGCCAGCAGCCTCGGGGACAGGGGGAAGGGTAATTCACCCCTCCACTTT. Encoded protein: CASSLGDRGKGNSPLHF.

A remark on this clone: Distinct nucleotide sequences in the sample also encode this CDR3. V is TRBV6-5 and J is TRBJ1-5, with a tentative D call TRBD1 (5 bases). Trimming cost V 0 bases and J 7 bases, with 7 bases left between them. The CDR3 length is 13 residues. Per the germline V gene, CDR1 is MNHEY and CDR2 is SVGAGI. CDR3 in amino acids: CASSYSSGQPQHF. The CDR3 DNA follows: TGTGCCAGCAGTTACTCGTCAGGGCAGCCCCAGCATTTT.

The chain is built from TRBV4-3 and TRBJ2-2, with TRBD2 as a possible D gene (6 bases). This CDR3 contains 16 residues. Germline values: CDR1 LGHNA, CDR2 YSLEER. Trimming stripped 0 bases from V and 5 bases from J, with 13 bases between. CDR3 nucleotides: TGCGCCAGCAGCCAAGAGGGGACTGGATTGACCGGGGAGCTGTTTTTT. Translation gives CASSQEGTGLTGELFF.

This clone turned up a few times. The V gene is TRBV10-1, the J gene TRBJ1-4; 9 bases line up with TRBD1. Germline loops: CDR1 WNHNN, CDR2 SYGVQD (reference sequence). The CDR3 covers 19 residues. V shed 4 bases and J 2 bases; nucleotides not matched to a gene: 14. The CDR3 DNA follows: TGCGCCAGCAGTGTCCGGGACAGGGAAGGAGCTTGGACTAATGAAAAACTGTTTTTT. Encoded protein: CASSVRDREGAWTNEKLFF.

This clone was seen a single time. V is TRBV7-2 and J is TRBJ1-2, with D perhaps TRBD1 (6 bases). The CDR3 is made up of 13 amino acids. Trimming shortened V by 1 base and J by 3 bases, and 6 bases separated the two germline ends. Per the germline V gene, CDR1 is SGHTA and CDR2 is FQGNSA. CDR3 loop: CASSLDRDYGYTF. The CDR3 DNA reads as TGTGCCAGCAGCTTAGACAGGGACTATGGCTACACCTTC.

This rearrangement joins TRBV5-5 to TRBJ1-3; D uncertain. Trimming removed 4 bases from V and 0 bases from J, with 17 bases in between. The CDR3 extends over 17 amino acids. Per the germline V gene, CDR1 is SGHKS and CDR2 is YYEKEE (reference sequence). The CDR3 sequence: CASSLRVSSSSGNTIYF. For the CDR3, the DNA is TGTGCCAGCAGCCTACGCGTTTCGTCCTCCTCTGGAAACACCATATATTTT.

The CDR3 DNA reads as TGTGCCAGCAGCAACAGGGCCTCCTCTGGAAACACCATATATTTT. Encoded protein: CASSNRASSGNTIYF. The J gene is TRBJ1-3, the V gene TRBV7-8; a possible D gene is TRBD1 (6 bases). Trimming cost V 5 bases and J 0 bases, with 11 bases left between them. CDR1 is SGHVS and CDR2 is FQNEAQ in the germline V gene. This CDR3 has 15 residues.